This T cell receptor beta chain was captured by sequencing in a study of shared clonotypes between healthy human individuals. Points on this clone: The antigen is unknown.

Here immunoSEQ multiplex PCR was the method, and the copy in TCRdb shows in-frame clones only, minus some. The profile shows more than 900,000 clones, around three quarters of them singletons. General study findings and limits: Naive subsets generally exceeded memory subsets in estimated richness.

Participating donors were healthy, HIV-negative adults free of recent acute infections or vaccinations. The germline gives CDR1 MGHRA, CDR2 YSYEKL. The CDR3 runs 14 residues. V was shortened by 2 bases and J by 5 bases, with 12 bases between the two germline ends. Sequencing used memory CD4+ T cells from PBMCs. Described subset: CD45RA-negative fraction. The origin of this receptor is a man aged 18 to 29 in good health. Some clones in this sample may be carry-over from other donors' samples. This sequence joins TRBV4-1 and TRBJ1-1; D call uncertain. The CDR3 DNA sequence: TGCGCCAGCAGCCAACGGTTCCCCTCTACTGAAGCTTTCTTT. Translating it yields CASSQRFPSTEAFF.